This T cell receptor (beta chain) was found in a study of Graves' ophthalmopathy and Graves' hyperthyroidism. Study-level results: Appearing in blood as well were most expanded thyroid clonotypes above 0.001 frequency.

Recruitment covered hyperthyroidism patients aged 18 to 65 whose new diagnosis was of under 2 months' duration. This clonotype was seen only a few times. Its antigen is currently unknown. Investigators amplified TCR beta CDR3 regions from RNA transcripts. HTBI primers were used in a first-round RT-PCR, which preceded a second-round multiplex PCR. In TCRdb, the multiplex PCR reads were re-called with MiXCR into one record per CDR3 protein. Among 350,000 to 400,000 distinct CDR3 sequences listed, roughly 15% were seen once. The germline gives CDR1 SGDLS, CDR2 YYNGEE. V shed 0 bases and J shed 5 bases, with 12 bases lying between them. The CDR3 consists of 14 residues.

This clonotype originated in a woman in her late teens or twenties with stable Graves' hyperthyroidism. The chain couples TRBV9 to TRBJ2-7; D is unresolved. The sample comprised peripheral blood. CDR3 sequence reads: CASSVGLAGHEQYF. CDR3 bases: TGTGCCAGCAGCGTAGGGTTAGCTGGCCACGAGCAGTACTTC. Filled out from reference TRBV9 and TRBJ2-7, the complete variable domain reads DSGVTQTPKHLITATGQRVTLRCSPRSGDLSVYWYQQSLDQGLQFLIQYYNGEERAKGNILERFSAQQFPDLHSELNLSSLELGDSALYFCASSVGLAGHEQYFGPGTRLTVT.